One and the same sample provided the 26 T cell receptor beta chains below, sequenced in a study of Tregs in tolerant kidney transplant recipients. Libraries were prepared by immunoSEQ multiplex PCR; TCRdb keeps only in-frame clonotypes and omits some of them. The sample lists 120,000 or so clones; 85% to 95% were seen once. Sequences were obtained from CD4+ T cells from blood. The receptor source for this set is a human donor in good health.

The chain is built from TRBV29-1 and TRBJ1-2; D is possibly TRBD1 (6 bases). Between the trimmed V and J ends, which lost 4 bases and 4 bases, there was a span of 19 bases. The germline V gene has CDR1 SQVTM and CDR2 ANQGSEA. The CDR3 totals 15 residues. The CDR3 sequence is CSVASAGAPIYGYTF. The CDR3 DNA sequence: TGCAGCGTTGCTTCTGCGGGGGCTCCCATCTATGGCTACACCTTC. The entire variable domain, with the rest obtained from reference TRBV29-1 and TRBJ1-2, is as follows: SAVISQKPSRDICQRGTSLTIQCQVDSQVTMMFWYRQQPGQSLTLIATANQGSEATYESGFVIDKFPISRPNLTFSTLTVSNMSPEDSSIYLCSVASAGAPIYGYTFGSGTRLTVV.

This rearrangement joins TRBV7-3 to TRBJ2-7; 8 bases are shared with TRBD1. The CDR3 is 15 amino acids. Germline-derived CDR1 and CDR2 are SGHTA and FQGTGA. V was pared by 5 bases and J by 4 bases, with 10 bases of the junction left unmatched. In DNA form, the CDR3 reads TGTGCCAGCAGCCTCGGACAGGGCCTTTCTTACGAGCAGTACTTC. Encoded protein: CASSLGQGLSYEQYF.

This chain links TRBV7-2 with TRBJ2-1, with D possibly TRBD2 on 5 matching bases. CDR3 length: 13 residues. V lost 4 bases to trimming and J lost 10 bases, with 14 bases between them. Germline V gives CDR1 SGHTA, CDR2 FQGNSA. The CDR3 region has the DNA TGTGCCAGCAGCTCACAAACTAGATGGGAGCAGTTCTTC. It is translated as CASSSQTRWEQFF.

The chain employs TRBV6-1 and TRBJ1-1; D is perhaps TRBD1 (5 bases). Deletions cut 3 bases from V and 4 bases from J, with 15 bases between. CDR1 is MNHNS and CDR2 is SASEGT in the germline V gene. The CDR3 is 15 residues long. The DNA for the CDR3 is TGTGCCAGCAGTGACCAGTGGGGGGTTATCACTGAAGCTTTCTTT. Amino acids: CASSDQWGVITEAFF.

V is TRBV7-9 and J is TRBJ2-1, with 15 bases aligning to TRBD2. The CDR3 has 14 amino acids. Germline V gene sequence: CDR1 SEHNR, CDR2 FQNEAQ (reference sequence). J lost 8 bases, V lost 5 bases, and 1 base had no gene match. CDR3 region: CASSGLAGGDEQFF. The CDR3 DNA reads as TGTGCCAGCAGCGGACTAGCGGGAGGGGATGAGCAGTTCTTC.

The chain joins TRBV19 to TRBJ2-7, with TRBD2 matching over 10 bases. CDR1 and CDR2 from the germline V gene are LNHDA and SQIVND (reference sequence). CDR3 length: 17 amino acids. The trim removed 8 bases at V and 2 bases at J, leaving 15 bases unmatched. In nucleotides, the CDR3 is TGTGCCAGTGGTGGGCAGAGAAATAGCGGGAGGACCTACGAGCAGTACTTC. It specifies CASGGQRNSGRTYEQYF.

J is TRBJ2-7 and V is TRBV6-1; D may be TRBD1 (6 bases). CDR1 is MNHNS, CDR2 SASEGT, per germline. The CDR3 is made up of 12 amino acids. V was shortened by 7 bases and J by 4 bases, with 11 bases between the two germline ends. The CDR3 DNA sequence: TGTGCCAGCACTCGGGACAATTACGAGCAGTACTTC. This sequence encodes CASTRDNYEQYF.

The V gene is TRBV5-1, the J gene TRBJ2-2; unclear D gene. Per germline, CDR1 SGHRS and CDR2 YFSETQ. This CDR3 spans 15 amino acids. V lost 7 bases to trimming and J lost 5 bases, with 18 bases between them. CDR3 loop: CASGPATGSTGELFF. CDR3 bases: TGCGCCAGCGGACCAGCCACCGGTTCGACCGGGGAGCTGTTTTTT.

The CDR3 spells CASSLGLPGSYEQYF. In DNA, the CDR3 is TGCGCCAGCAGCTTGGGGTTGCCAGGGTCCTACGAGCAGTACTTC. This rearrangement joins TRBV5-1 to TRBJ2-7, with D possibly matching TRBD1 (5 bases). CDR1 is SGHRS and CDR2 is YFSETQ in the germline V gene. The V gene lost 0 bases and the J gene lost 1 base, with 11 bases spanning the gap. The CDR3 is made up of 15 amino acids. The complete variable domain, with remaining parts taken from reference TRBV5-1 and TRBJ2-7, reads KAGVTQTPRYLIKTRGQQVTLSCSPISGHRSVSWYQQTPGQGLQFLFEYFSETQRNKGNFPGRFSGRQFSNSRSEMNVSTLELGDSALYLCASSLGLPGSYEQYFGPGTRLTVT.

The V call is TRBV5-1, the J call TRBJ2-2; D ambiguous. Germline CDR1 and CDR2: SGHRS and YFSETQ. Deletions cut 0 bases from V and 0 bases from J, with 12 bases between. The CDR3 runs 17 residues. The CDR3 here is CASSLESGGTNTGELFF. The CDR3 nucleotides read TGCGCCAGCAGCTTGGAATCAGGTGGGACGAACACCGGGGAGCTGTTTTTT.

The chain uses TRBV18 and TRBJ2-5; D ambiguous. Germline assignment: CDR1 KGHSH and CDR2 LQKENI. The CDR3 consists of 12 residues. Trimming removed 6 bases at V and 4 bases at J, with 9 bases between. This CDR3 is CASSLSGETQYF. CDR3 coding DNA: TGTGCCAGCTCCCTATCCGGAGAGACCCAGTACTTC.

This clone was counted once. J is TRBJ1-4 and V is TRBV6-1; a possible D gene is TRBD1 (6 bases). Germline V gives CDR1 MNHNS, CDR2 SASEGT. The germline V and J ends were trimmed by 4 bases and 1 base, with 16 bases remaining between them. The CDR3 sequence is 17 residues long. CDR3 coding DNA: TGTGCCAGCAGTGGGGAACTAGGGGGGAAAACTAATGAAAAACTGTTTTTT. As protein: CASSGELGGKTNEKLFF.

This clone was picked up one time. The chain uses TRBV12-5 and TRBJ2-2; TRBD2 aligns across 8 bases. Losses at the gene ends were 6 bases for V and 0 bases for J; bases not matched to a gene: 9. Germline V lookup: CDR1 LGHNT, CDR2 FRNRAP. The length of the CDR3 is 17 residues. CDR3 coding DNA: TGTGCTAGTGGCCCCGGTGGCGGGGGGTCGAACACCGGGGAGCTGTTTTTT. It codes for CASGPGGGGSNTGELFF.

J is TRBJ2-7 and V is TRBV27, with no clear D. V was cut by 5 bases and J by 2 bases, with 16 bases left in between. The CDR3 is 15 amino acids. Germline V lookup: CDR1 MNHEY, CDR2 SMNVEV (reference sequence). CDR3 sequence: CASSPSPGPPYEQYF. CDR3 coding DNA: TGTGCCAGCAGTCCCTCCCCGGGTCCCCCCTACGAGCAGTACTTC.

V is TRBV27 and J is TRBJ1-2, with 7 bases matching TRBD1. The J segment lost 6 bases and the V segment lost 5 bases, leaving 6 bases of the junction unmatched. The CDR3 loop spans 13 amino acids. Germline lookup yields CDR1 MNHEY and CDR2 SMNVEV (reference sequence). The CDR3 nucleotides read TGTGCCAGCAGTCTTACAGGGGTGGATGGCTACACCTTC. Translated: CASSLTGVDGYTF.

CDR3 DNA sequence: TGTGCCAGCAGCTTAGTCGGGGCGGTGGAGCAGTACTTC. As protein: CASSLVGAVEQYF. The rearrangement links TRBV11-2 to TRBJ2-7, with D perhaps matching TRBD1 or TRBD2 (5 bases each). The CDR3 is 13 amino acids. V lost 1 base and J lost 7, with 11 bases in between. Germline values: CDR1 SGHAT, CDR2 FQNNGV.

The V gene is TRBV7-9, the J gene TRBJ1-1; 7 bases align to TRBD1. Germline CDR1 is SEHNR and CDR2 is FQNEAQ (reference sequence). The CDR3 length is 14 residues. The V segment lost 5 bases and the J segment 2 bases; nucleotides outside the gene matches: 5. The CDR3 DNA follows: TGTGCCAGCAGCCTGGGGACAGCTAACACTGAAGCTTTCTTT. Its protein is CASSLGTANTEAFF.

V and J are TRBV6-5 and TRBJ2-7; tentatively, D is TRBD2 (6 bases). CDR1 MNHEY and CDR2 SVGAGI come from the germline V gene. Between the trimmed V and J ends, which lost 8 bases and 5 bases, there was a span of 13 bases. The CDR3 consists of 12 residues. CDR3 sequence: CASRTSNHEQYF. DNA for the CDR3: TGTGCCAGCCGAACTAGCAACCACGAGCAGTACTTC.

The chain carries TRBV4-2 and TRBJ2-7; 9 nucleotides line up with TRBD1. The CDR3 consists of 15 residues. V lost 4 bases and J lost 4; bases outside the gene matches: 8. Germline V CDR1 and CDR2: LGHNA, YNFKEQ. The CDR3 reads CASSLRQGEDYEQYF. The CDR3 nucleotides are TGTGCCAGCAGCCTTAGACAGGGGGAGGATTACGAGCAGTACTTC.

V and J are TRBV7-9 and TRBJ1-5, with D uncertain. V lost 5 bases and J lost 5, with 7 bases in between. The CDR3 spans 12 residues. Germline assignment: CDR1 SEHNR and CDR2 FQNEAQ (reference sequence). This CDR3 is CASSLPDQPQHF. CDR3 DNA: TGTGCCAGCAGCCTTCCAGATCAGCCCCAGCATTTT. The full variable domain, its missing parts supplied by reference TRBV7-9 and TRBJ1-5, is DTGVSQNPRHKITKRGQNVTFRCDPISEHNRLYWYRQTLGQGPEFLTYFQNEAQLEKSRLLSDRFSAERPKGSFSTLEIQRTEQGDSAMYLCASSLPDQPQHFGDGTRLSIL.

The chain carries TRBV6-1 and TRBJ2-3; 7 bases line up with TRBD2. The CDR3 length is 15 residues. V shed 7 bases and J 7 bases; nucleotides not matched to a gene: 14. CDR1 and CDR2 (germline): MNHNS, SASEGT. CDR3 sequence: CASILSRLAAYTQYF. In DNA form, the CDR3 reads TGTGCCAGCATCCTAAGCCGACTAGCCGCCTATACGCAGTATTTT.

The chain has TRBV5-4 and TRBJ2-5; D perhaps matches TRBD2 (6 bases). The germline CDR1 and CDR2 sequences are SGHNT and YYREEE (reference sequence). The V end was cut by 4 bases, the J end by 0 bases, with 7 bases between. This CDR3 is 13 amino acids long. The CDR3 DNA follows: TGTGCCAGCAGCCGGGACTACCAAGAGACCCAGTACTTC. The encoded protein is CASSRDYQETQYF.

The CDR3 loop is CASSPPEETQYF. CDR3 nucleotides: TGTGCCAGCTCACCACCGGAAGAGACCCAGTACTTC. J is TRBJ2-5 and V is TRBV18, with D hard to call. The CDR3 sequence is 12 residues long. CDR1 KGHSH and CDR2 LQKENI come from the germline V gene. Between the trimmed V and J ends, which lost 0 bases and 3 bases, there was a span of 2 bases.

The chain couples TRBV4-2 to TRBJ1-4; D gene ambiguous. The V end was cut by 1 base, the J end by 4 bases, with 10 bases between. The CDR3 is made up of 15 amino acids. Per germline, CDR1 LGHNA and CDR2 YNFKEQ. The CDR3 sequence is CASSQVDGYNEKLFF. CDR3 in DNA: TGTGCCAGCAGCCAAGTGGACGGATATAATGAAAAACTGTTTTTT.

The rearrangement joins TRBV7-7 to TRBJ2-1; the match to TRBD1 covers 8 bases. Germline CDR1 and CDR2: SSHAT and FNYEAQ (reference sequence). V lost 5 bases to trimming and J lost 4 bases; unmatched junction nucleotides: 7. The CDR3 extends over 15 amino acids. The CDR3 nucleotides are TGTGCCAGCAGCATAGGACAGGGACCTTACAATGAGCAGTTCTTC. Translating it yields CASSIGQGPYNEQFF.

The rearrangement links TRBV19 to TRBJ2-1; tentatively, D is TRBD2 (5 bases). Deletions cut 2 bases from V and 8 bases from J, with 19 bases between. Germline V gives CDR1 LNHDA, CDR2 SQIVND (reference sequence). The CDR3 extends over 16 amino acids. The CDR3 is CASSISRSGRRDEQFF. DNA of the CDR3: TGTGCCAGTAGTATATCGAGGAGCGGCCGTAGGGATGAGCAGTTCTTC.